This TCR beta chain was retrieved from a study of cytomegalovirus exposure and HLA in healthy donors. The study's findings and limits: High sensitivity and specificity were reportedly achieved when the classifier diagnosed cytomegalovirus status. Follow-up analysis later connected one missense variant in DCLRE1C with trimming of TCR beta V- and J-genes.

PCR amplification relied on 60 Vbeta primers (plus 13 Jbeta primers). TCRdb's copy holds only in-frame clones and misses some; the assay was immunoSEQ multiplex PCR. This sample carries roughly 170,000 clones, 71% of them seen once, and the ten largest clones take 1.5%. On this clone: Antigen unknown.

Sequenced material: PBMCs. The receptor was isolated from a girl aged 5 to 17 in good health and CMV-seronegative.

CDR3 nucleotides: TGTGCCAGCAGCGCGAGGACAGGGGGCTTTACTGAAGCTTTCTTT. It translates to CASSARTGGFTEAFF. J is TRBJ1-1 and V is TRBV9; 11 bases map to TRBD1. Germline loops: CDR1 SGDLS, CDR2 YYNGEE. This CDR3 is 15 amino acids long. The ends lost 3 bases at V and 5 bases at J; junction bases unmatched: 6.